A selection of T cell receptor beta chains follows, all from one sample in a study of blood T cell repertoires in COVID-19. Sequenced by immunoSEQ multiplex PCR; TCRdb stores in-frame clones only, minus some. This table holds around 260,000 clones, 80% to 90% found once. Sequencing input: peripheral blood. Receptor source: a woman between 65 and 79 years old with COVID-19, enrolled during active disease. CDR3s include the opening cysteine and the closing phenylalanine or tryptophan. Fields, in order: V gene, D gene, J gene, clone size, CDR3 DNA, CDR3 protein. A D gene is named only where the DNA matches it firmly. Rows may omit the clone size; those that give it use once, few, many or a size class.

v_call: TRBV30; d_call: .; j_call: TRBJ1-4; clone_size: .; cdr3_nt: TGTGCCTGGAGTTTCTCGACGCCTGGGAGTGAAAAACTGTTTTTT; cdr3_aa: CAWSFSTPGSEKLFF
v_call: TRBV4-2; d_call: TRBD2; j_call: TRBJ2-7; clone_size: once; cdr3_nt: TGTGCCAGCAGCCAAGAGGGCAGCGGGACCCCCCCTTACGAGCAGTACTTC; cdr3_aa: CASSQEGSGTPPYEQYF
v_call: TRBV12-3/TRBV12-4; d_call: .; j_call: TRBJ1-1; clone_size: once; cdr3_nt: TGTGCCAGCACCCTTACAGTTAACACTGAAGCTTTCTTT; cdr3_aa: CASTLTVNTEAFF
v_call: TRBV7-3; d_call: .; j_call: TRBJ2-3; clone_size: .; cdr3_nt: TGTGCCAGCAGCTTATCCGTCACAGATACGCAGTATTTT; cdr3_aa: CASSLSVTDTQYF
v_call: TRBV11-1; d_call: .; j_call: TRBJ2-2; clone_size: once; cdr3_nt: TGTGCCAGCAGCTTCGGGACTCCCGACACCGGGGAGCTGTTTTTT; cdr3_aa: CASSFGTPDTGELFF
v_call: TRBV28; d_call: TRBD1; j_call: TRBJ1-1; clone_size: .; cdr3_nt: TGTGCCAGCAGCGGGACAGGGAGGACTGAAGCTTTCTTT; cdr3_aa: CASSGTGRTEAFF
v_call: TRBV18; d_call: TRBD1; j_call: TRBJ2-5; clone_size: once; cdr3_nt: TGTGCCAGCTCATCCTCCGACAGGGGCGGAGAGACCCAGTACTTC; cdr3_aa: CASSSSDRGGETQYF
v_call: TRBV11-3; d_call: .; j_call: TRBJ2-7; clone_size: .; cdr3_nt: TGTGCCAGCAGCCAACCCCGGGACATCAAGCAGTACTTC; cdr3_aa: CASSQPRDIKQYF
v_call: TRBV30; d_call: .; j_call: TRBJ2-2; clone_size: once; cdr3_nt: TGTGCCTGGGACCGCAGGGTTTTTGACACCGGGGAGCTGTTTTTT; cdr3_aa: CAWDRRVFDTGELFF
v_call: TRBV21-1; d_call: .; j_call: TRBJ1-1; clone_size: .; cdr3_nt: TGTGCCAGCAGCAAACCAACTAATCTAAACCGTAACGAGGCAGAACCTGAAGCTTTCTTT; cdr3_aa: CASSKPTNLNRNEAEPEAFF
v_call: TRBV9; d_call: TRBD2; j_call: TRBJ2-1; clone_size: once; cdr3_nt: TGTGCCAGCAGCGTTGGACTAGCGGGTCTAAATGAGCAGTTCTTC; cdr3_aa: CASSVGLAGLNEQFF
v_call: TRBV5-1; d_call: .; j_call: TRBJ1-4; clone_size: .; cdr3_nt: TGCGCCAGCAGCTTGGCGGGGAGGACTAATGAAAAACTGTTTTTT; cdr3_aa: CASSLAGRTNEKLFF
v_call: TRBV10-3; d_call: TRBD1; j_call: TRBJ1-3; clone_size: .; cdr3_nt: TGTGCCATCAGTGAGGGGACAGGGGGCTATGGAAACACCATATATTTT; cdr3_aa: CAISEGTGGYGNTIYF
v_call: TRBV28; d_call: .; j_call: TRBJ1-4; clone_size: .; cdr3_nt: TGTGCCAGCAGAGCCGGGTTTAATGAAAAACTGTTTTTT; cdr3_aa: CASRAGFNEKLFF
v_call: TRBV7-3; d_call: TRBD1; j_call: TRBJ1-1; clone_size: once; cdr3_nt: TGTGCCAGTGGGACAGGGGTGAACACTGAAGCTTTCTTT; cdr3_aa: CASGTGVNTEAFF
v_call: TRBV2; d_call: TRBD1; j_call: TRBJ1-5; clone_size: few; cdr3_nt: TGTGCCAGCAGGGAAGGACAGGGAGGTTACAATCAGCCCCAGCATTTT; cdr3_aa: CASREGQGGYNQPQHF
v_call: TRBV4-2; d_call: TRBD1; j_call: TRBJ1-2; clone_size: .; cdr3_nt: TGTGCCAGCAGCCAAGATGCCCCGCAGGGGGTTAGCTATGGCTACACCTTC; cdr3_aa: CASSQDAPQGVSYGYTF
v_call: TRBV7-3; d_call: .; j_call: TRBJ1-1; clone_size: .; cdr3_nt: TGTGCCAGCAGCTTAACCCCGGGAAGCCGCGGGGCTTTCTTT; cdr3_aa: CASSLTPGSRGAFF
v_call: TRBV9; d_call: .; j_call: TRBJ1-2; clone_size: .; cdr3_nt: TGTGCCAGCAGCGTAGGGGGAACAGGCTTCTATGGCTACACCTTC; cdr3_aa: CASSVGGTGFYGYTF
v_call: TRBV7-2; d_call: .; j_call: TRBJ2-3; clone_size: few; cdr3_nt: TGTGCCAGCAGCTTACGGCAGGTCACAGATACGCAGTATTTT; cdr3_aa: CASSLRQVTDTQYF
v_call: TRBV15; d_call: TRBD2; j_call: TRBJ2-7; clone_size: .; cdr3_nt: TGTGCCACCAGCAGAGGTAGCGGGACGGGATCGGACGAGCAGTACTTC; cdr3_aa: CATSRGSGTGSDEQYF
v_call: TRBV20-1; d_call: TRBD2; j_call: TRBJ2-7; clone_size: .; cdr3_nt: TGCAGTGCTAGTAATCCCGGGGGGGGAGCTTTAAACGAGCAGTACTTC; cdr3_aa: CSASNPGGGALNEQYF
v_call: TRBV6-1; d_call: TRBD1; j_call: TRBJ2-5; clone_size: .; cdr3_nt: TGTGCCAGCAGTGAAGGACAGGGGTTAGAAGAGACCCAGTACTTC; cdr3_aa: CASSEGQGLEETQYF
v_call: TRBV29-1; d_call: TRBD1; j_call: TRBJ1-5; clone_size: .; cdr3_nt: TGCAGCGTTGGAAGGGGACAGAATCAGCCCCAGCATTTT; cdr3_aa: CSVGRGQNQPQHF
v_call: TRBV19; d_call: TRBD1; j_call: TRBJ1-1; clone_size: once; cdr3_nt: TGTGCCAGTAGTGTGGACAGGGGCACTGAAGCTTTCTTT; cdr3_aa: CASSVDRGTEAFF
v_call: TRBV10-3; d_call: .; j_call: TRBJ2-5; clone_size: .; cdr3_nt: TGTGCCATCAGTGAGACCAGGGCGCCCGAAGAGACCCAGTACTTC; cdr3_aa: CAISETRAPEETQYF
v_call: TRBV9; d_call: .; j_call: TRBJ1-1; clone_size: .; cdr3_nt: TGTGCCAGCAGCAACCGGGGAGGAAGGACGGCTTTCTTT; cdr3_aa: CASSNRGGRTAFF
v_call: TRBV7-2; d_call: .; j_call: TRBJ2-1; clone_size: .; cdr3_nt: TGTGCCAGCAGCCCCCACTACGAGCAGTTCTTC; cdr3_aa: CASSPHYEQFF
v_call: TRBV30; d_call: TRBD1; j_call: TRBJ1-2; clone_size: few; cdr3_nt: TGTGCCTGGAGGAAGACAGGGTCTAACTATGGCTACACCTTC; cdr3_aa: CAWRKTGSNYGYTF
v_call: TRBV7-9; d_call: TRBD2; j_call: TRBJ2-5; clone_size: few; cdr3_nt: TGTGCCAGCAGCTCCCCCGCCGGGCGGGAGGAGACCCAGTACTTC; cdr3_aa: CASSSPAGREETQYF
v_call: TRBV7-9; d_call: TRBD2; j_call: TRBJ2-7; clone_size: .; cdr3_nt: TGTGCCAGCAGCCCGCAGCGGGAGGGCCTCGGAGAGCAGTACTTC; cdr3_aa: CASSPQREGLGEQYF
v_call: TRBV19; d_call: TRBD1; j_call: TRBJ2-3; clone_size: .; cdr3_nt: TGTGCCAGTAGTCTACCTGGGACAGGGACGACAGATACGCAGTATTTT; cdr3_aa: CASSLPGTGTTDTQYF
v_call: TRBV2; d_call: .; j_call: TRBJ2-2; clone_size: .; cdr3_nt: TGTGCCAGCAGTGTTTTGGGCCCCGGGGAGCTGTTTTTT; cdr3_aa: CASSVLGPGELFF
v_call: TRBV7-2; d_call: .; j_call: TRBJ2-3; clone_size: .; cdr3_nt: TGTGCCAGCAGCACTCGGGGACTTACGCAGTATTTT; cdr3_aa: CASSTRGLTQYF
v_call: TRBV3-1/TRBV3-2; d_call: .; j_call: TRBJ1-1; clone_size: once; cdr3_nt: TGTGCCAGCAGCCATACCGGGGGGGGCACTGAAGCTTTCTTT; cdr3_aa: CASSHTGGGTEAFF
v_call: TRBV18; d_call: TRBD1; j_call: TRBJ1-6; clone_size: .; cdr3_nt: TGTGCCAGCTCACTCCGGACAGGGATGGACTCACCCCTCCACTTT; cdr3_aa: CASSLRTGMDSPLHF